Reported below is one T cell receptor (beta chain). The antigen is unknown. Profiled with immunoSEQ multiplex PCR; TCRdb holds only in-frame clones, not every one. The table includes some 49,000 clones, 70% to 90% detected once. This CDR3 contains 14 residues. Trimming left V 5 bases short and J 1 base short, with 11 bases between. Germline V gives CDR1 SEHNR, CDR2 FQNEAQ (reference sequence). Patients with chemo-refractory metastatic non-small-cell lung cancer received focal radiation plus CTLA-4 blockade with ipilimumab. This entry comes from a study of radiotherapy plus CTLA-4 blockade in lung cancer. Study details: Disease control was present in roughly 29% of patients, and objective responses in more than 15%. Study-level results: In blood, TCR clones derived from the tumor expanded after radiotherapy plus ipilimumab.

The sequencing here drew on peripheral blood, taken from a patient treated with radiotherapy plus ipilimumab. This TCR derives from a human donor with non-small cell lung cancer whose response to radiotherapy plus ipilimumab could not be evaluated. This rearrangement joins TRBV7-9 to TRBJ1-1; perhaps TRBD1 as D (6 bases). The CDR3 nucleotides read TGTGCCAGCAGCGTCACAGGGCCGAACACTGAAGCTTTCTTT. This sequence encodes CASSVTGPNTEAFF.